What follows is one T cell receptor beta chain and its context. This table comes from immunoSEQ multiplex PCR, and its TCRdb copy is limited to in-frame clones, with some not included. In the table there are about 140,000 clones, about 90% of which are singletons. This sample stems from a study of control samples from healthy donors and cancer patients. The CDR3 length is 12 residues. V lost 2 bases and J lost 8, with 9 bases in between. The sequenced material came from blood. The sequence was collected from a man between 18 and 29 years old in good health. This chain joins TRBV12-3 or TRBV12-4 and TRBJ1-2, with D perhaps matching TRBD1 (5 bases). This chain's CDR3 is CASSLLGGGYTF. The DNA for the CDR3 is TGTGCCAGCAGTTTACTTGGGGGAGGCTACACCTTC.